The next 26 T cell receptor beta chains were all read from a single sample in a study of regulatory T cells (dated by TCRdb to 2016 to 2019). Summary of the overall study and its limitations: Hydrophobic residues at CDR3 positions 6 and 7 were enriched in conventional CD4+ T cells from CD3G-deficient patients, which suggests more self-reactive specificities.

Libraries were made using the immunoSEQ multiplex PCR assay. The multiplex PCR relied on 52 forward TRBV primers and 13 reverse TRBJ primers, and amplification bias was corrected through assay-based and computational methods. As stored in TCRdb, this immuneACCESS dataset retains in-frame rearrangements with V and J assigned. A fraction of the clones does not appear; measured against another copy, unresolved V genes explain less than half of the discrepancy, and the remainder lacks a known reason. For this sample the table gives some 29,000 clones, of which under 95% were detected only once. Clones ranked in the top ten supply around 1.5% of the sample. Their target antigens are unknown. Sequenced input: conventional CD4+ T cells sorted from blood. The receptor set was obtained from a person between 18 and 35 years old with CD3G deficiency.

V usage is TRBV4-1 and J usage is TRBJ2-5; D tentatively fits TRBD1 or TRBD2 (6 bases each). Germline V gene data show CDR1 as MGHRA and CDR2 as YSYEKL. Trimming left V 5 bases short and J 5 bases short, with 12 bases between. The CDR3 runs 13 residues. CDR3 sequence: CASSKGGRETQYF. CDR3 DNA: TGCGCCAGCAGCAAAGGGGGGCGGGAGACCCAGTACTTC.

CDR3 sequence (DNA): TGCGCCAGCAGCCATTCCGGGACAGGTGGGGCGGATACGCAGTATTTT. This sequence encodes CASSHSGTGGADTQYF. V is TRBV5-1 and J is TRBJ2-3, with 8 positions matching TRBD1. V shed 4 bases and J 6 bases; nucleotides not matched to a gene: 13. Germline CDR1 is SGHRS and CDR2 is YFSETQ. The CDR3 consists of 16 residues.

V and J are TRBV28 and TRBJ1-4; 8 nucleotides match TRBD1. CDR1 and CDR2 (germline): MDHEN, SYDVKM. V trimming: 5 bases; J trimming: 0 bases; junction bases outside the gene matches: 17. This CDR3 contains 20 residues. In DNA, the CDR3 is TGTGCCAGCAGTCCCTATGGCCCCCGACAGGGGAGATCAACTAATGAAAAACTGTTTTTT. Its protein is CASSPYGPRQGRSTNEKLFF.

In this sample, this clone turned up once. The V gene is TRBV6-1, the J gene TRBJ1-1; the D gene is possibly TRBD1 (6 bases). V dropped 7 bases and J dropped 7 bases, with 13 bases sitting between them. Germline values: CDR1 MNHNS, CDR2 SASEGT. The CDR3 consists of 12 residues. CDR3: CASTRGPREAFF. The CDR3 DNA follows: TGTGCCAGCACCAGGGGACCCCGTGAAGCTTTCTTT.

DNA of the CDR3: TGCGCCAGCAGCCAACTACAGGGGATCGAAGCAGATACGCAGTATTTT. Protein product: CASSQLQGIEADTQYF. The gene calls are TRBV4-1 and TRBJ2-3; 7 bases agree with TRBD1. Germline V gene sequence: CDR1 MGHRA, CDR2 YSYEKL. With V trimmed by 2 bases and J by 4 bases, 9 bases remained unmatched. The CDR3 is made up of 16 amino acids.

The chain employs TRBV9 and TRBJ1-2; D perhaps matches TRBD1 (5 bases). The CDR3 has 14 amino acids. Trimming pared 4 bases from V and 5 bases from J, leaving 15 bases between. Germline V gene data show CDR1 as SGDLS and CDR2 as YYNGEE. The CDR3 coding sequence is TGTGCCAGCAGCCGAACCGGGACGTCATATGGCTACACCTTC. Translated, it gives CASSRTGTSYGYTF. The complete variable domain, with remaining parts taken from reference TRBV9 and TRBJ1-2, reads DSGVTQTPKHLITATGQRVTLRCSPRSGDLSVYWYQQSLDQGLQFLIQYYNGEERAKGNILERFSAQQFPDLHSELNLSSLELGDSALYFCASSRTGTSYGYTFGSGTRLTVV.

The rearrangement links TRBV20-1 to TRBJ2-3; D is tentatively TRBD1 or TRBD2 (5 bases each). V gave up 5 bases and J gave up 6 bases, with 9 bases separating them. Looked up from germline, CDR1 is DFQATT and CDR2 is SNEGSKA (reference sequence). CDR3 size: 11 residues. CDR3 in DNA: TGCAGTGCTCCGTGGGGGGATACGCAGTATTTT. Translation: CSAPWGDTQYF.

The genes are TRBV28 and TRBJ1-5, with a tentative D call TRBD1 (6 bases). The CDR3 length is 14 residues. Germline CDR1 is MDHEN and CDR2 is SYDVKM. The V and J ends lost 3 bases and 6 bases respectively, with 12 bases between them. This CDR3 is CASSLGRGRQPQHF. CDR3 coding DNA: TGTGCCAGCAGTTTGGGCAGGGGTCGTCAGCCCCAGCATTTT.

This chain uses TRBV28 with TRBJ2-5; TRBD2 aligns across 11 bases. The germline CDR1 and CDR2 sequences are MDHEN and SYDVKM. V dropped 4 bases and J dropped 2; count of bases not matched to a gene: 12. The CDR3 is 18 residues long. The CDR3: CASSSRLAGRGAQETQYF. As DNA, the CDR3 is TGTGCCAGCAGTTCTAGACTAGCGGGGCGGGGGGCTCAAGAGACCCAGTACTTC.

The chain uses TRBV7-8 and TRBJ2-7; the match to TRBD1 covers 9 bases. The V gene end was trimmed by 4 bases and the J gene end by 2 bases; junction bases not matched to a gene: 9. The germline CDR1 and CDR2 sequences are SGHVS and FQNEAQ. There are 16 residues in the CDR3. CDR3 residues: CASSSIDRDRAYEQYF. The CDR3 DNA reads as TGTGCCAGCAGCTCGATCGACCGGGACAGGGCCTACGAGCAGTACTTC.

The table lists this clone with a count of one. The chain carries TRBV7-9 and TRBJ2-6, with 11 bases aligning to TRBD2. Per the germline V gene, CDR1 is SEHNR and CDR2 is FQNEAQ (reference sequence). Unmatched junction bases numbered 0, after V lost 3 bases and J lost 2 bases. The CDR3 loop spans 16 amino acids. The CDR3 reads CASSLTSGTGANVLTF. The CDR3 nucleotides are TGTGCCAGCAGCTTGACTAGCGGGACTGGGGCCAACGTCCTGACTTTC.

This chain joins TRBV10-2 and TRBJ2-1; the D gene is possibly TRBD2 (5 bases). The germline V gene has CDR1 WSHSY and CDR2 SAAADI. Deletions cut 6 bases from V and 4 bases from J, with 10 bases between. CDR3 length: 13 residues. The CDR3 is CASSVGLYNEQFF. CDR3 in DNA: TGCGCCAGCAGCGTTGGACTGTACAATGAGCAGTTCTTC.

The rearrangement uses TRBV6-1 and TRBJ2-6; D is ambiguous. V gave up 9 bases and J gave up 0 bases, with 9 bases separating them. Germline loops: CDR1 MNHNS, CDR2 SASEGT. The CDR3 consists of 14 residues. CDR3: CASQRVSGANVLTF. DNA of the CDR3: TGTGCCAGTCAGCGTGTCTCTGGGGCCAACGTCCTGACTTTC.

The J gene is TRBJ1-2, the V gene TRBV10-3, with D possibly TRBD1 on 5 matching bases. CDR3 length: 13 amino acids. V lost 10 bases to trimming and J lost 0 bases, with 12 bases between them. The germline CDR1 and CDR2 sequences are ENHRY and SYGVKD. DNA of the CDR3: TGTGCCACCAGGGACGGAACTAACTATGGCTACACCTTC. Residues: CATRDGTNYGYTF.

Here the CDR3 reads CASSPRLTGGTGELFF. The CDR3 nucleotides read TGTGCCAGTAGTCCCCGCTTGACGGGAGGGACCGGGGAGCTGTTTTTT. V usage is TRBV19 and J usage is TRBJ2-2; 8 nucleotides match TRBD2. The length of the CDR3 is 16 residues. V lost 5 bases, J lost 5 bases, and 10 bases stayed unmatched. Germline CDR1 LNHDA, CDR2 SQIVND (reference sequence).

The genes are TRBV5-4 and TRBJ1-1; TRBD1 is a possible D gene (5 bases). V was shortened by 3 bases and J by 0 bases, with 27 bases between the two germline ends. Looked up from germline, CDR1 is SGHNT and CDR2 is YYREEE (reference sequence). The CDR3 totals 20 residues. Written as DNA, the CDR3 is TGTGCCAGCAGCTCAAATTCGGGGGAGGGTTCGGGGAACATGAACACTGAAGCTTTCTTT. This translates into CASSSNSGEGSGNMNTEAFF.

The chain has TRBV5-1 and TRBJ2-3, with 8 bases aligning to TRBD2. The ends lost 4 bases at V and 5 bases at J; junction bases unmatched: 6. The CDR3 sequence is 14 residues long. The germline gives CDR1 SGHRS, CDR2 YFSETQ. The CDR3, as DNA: TGCGCCAGCAGCCCGGGACTAGTTAGAGATACGCAGTATTTT. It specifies CASSPGLVRDTQYF.

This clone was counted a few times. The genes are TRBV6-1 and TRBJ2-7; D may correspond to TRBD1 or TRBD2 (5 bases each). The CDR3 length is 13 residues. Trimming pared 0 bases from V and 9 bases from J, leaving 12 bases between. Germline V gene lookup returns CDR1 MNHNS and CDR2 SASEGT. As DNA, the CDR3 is TGTGCCAGCAGTGAAGCGGGGGACCGTCCGCAGTACTTC. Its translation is CASSEAGDRPQYF.

CDR3: CASSLTLRSGELFF. The DNA of the CDR3 is TGTGCCAGCAGCTTAACCTTGCGGTCCGGGGAGCTGTTTTTT. This chain uses TRBV11-3 with TRBJ2-2; D is ambiguous. Germline V gives CDR1 SGHNT, CDR2 YENEEA. The V gene lost 2 bases and the J gene lost 6 bases, with 10 bases spanning the gap. The CDR3 has 14 residues.

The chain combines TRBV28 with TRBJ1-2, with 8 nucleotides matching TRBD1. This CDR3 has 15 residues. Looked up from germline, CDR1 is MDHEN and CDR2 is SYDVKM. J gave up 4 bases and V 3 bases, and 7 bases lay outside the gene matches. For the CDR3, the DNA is TGTGCCAGCAGTTTGGGAGGACAGGGAGGCTATGGCTACACCTTC. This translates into CASSLGGQGGYGYTF.

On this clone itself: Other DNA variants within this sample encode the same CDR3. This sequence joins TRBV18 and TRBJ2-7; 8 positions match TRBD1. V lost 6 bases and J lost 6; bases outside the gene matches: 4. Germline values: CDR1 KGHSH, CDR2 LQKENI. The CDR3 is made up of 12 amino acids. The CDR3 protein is CASSLGQGEQYF. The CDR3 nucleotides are TGTGCCAGCTCCCTTGGACAGGGCGAGCAGTACTTC.

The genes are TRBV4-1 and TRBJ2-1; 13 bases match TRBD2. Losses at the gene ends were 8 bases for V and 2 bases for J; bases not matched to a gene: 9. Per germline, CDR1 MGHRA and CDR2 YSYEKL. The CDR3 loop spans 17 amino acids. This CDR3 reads CASSGTSGVRAYNEQFF. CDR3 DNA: TGCGCCAGCTCCGGGACTAGCGGGGTCCGGGCCTACAATGAGCAGTTCTTC.

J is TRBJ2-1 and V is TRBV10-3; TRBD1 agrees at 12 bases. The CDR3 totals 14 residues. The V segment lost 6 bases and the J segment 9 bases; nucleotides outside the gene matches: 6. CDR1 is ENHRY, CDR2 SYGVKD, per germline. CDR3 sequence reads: CAIRGDRGRGEQFF. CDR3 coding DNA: TGTGCCATCAGGGGGGACAGGGGGCGAGGTGAGCAGTTCTTC.

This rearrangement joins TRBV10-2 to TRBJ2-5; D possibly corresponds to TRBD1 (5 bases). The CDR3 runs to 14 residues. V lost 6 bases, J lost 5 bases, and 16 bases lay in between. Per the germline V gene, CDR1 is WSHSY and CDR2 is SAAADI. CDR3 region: CASSDSSSRETQYF. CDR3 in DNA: TGCGCCAGCAGCGACAGTTCGAGTCGGGAGACCCAGTACTTC.

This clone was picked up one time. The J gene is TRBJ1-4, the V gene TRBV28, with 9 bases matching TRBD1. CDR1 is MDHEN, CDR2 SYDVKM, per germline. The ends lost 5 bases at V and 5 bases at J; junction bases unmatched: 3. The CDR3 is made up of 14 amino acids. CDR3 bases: TGTGCCAGCAGTCCTGGGACAGGGAATGAAAAACTGTTTTTT. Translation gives CASSPGTGNEKLFF.

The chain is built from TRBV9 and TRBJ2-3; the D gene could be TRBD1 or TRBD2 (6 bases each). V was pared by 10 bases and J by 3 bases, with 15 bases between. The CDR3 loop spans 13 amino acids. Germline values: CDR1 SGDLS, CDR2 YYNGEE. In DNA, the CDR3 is TGTGCCGGGGGGCGTGGCCGAACAGATACGCAGTATTTT. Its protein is CAGGRGRTDTQYF.